These 22 T cell receptor beta chains share one sample of origin, sequenced in a study of blood T cell repertoires in COVID-19. Data came from immunoSEQ multiplex PCR; TCRdb stores just in-frame clones and leaves some out. Of about 80,000 clones listed, about 87% are singletons. The sample taken for sequencing was peripheral blood. Receptors originate from a woman older than 75 with acute or convalescent COVID-19.

This chain joins TRBV19 and TRBJ1-2; 7 nucleotides match TRBD1. The CDR3 sequence is 15 residues long. Germline V lookup: CDR1 LNHDA, CDR2 SQIVND (reference sequence). V dropped 7 bases and J dropped 1; count of bases not matched to a gene: 9. The CDR3 region is CASTPVGDSNYGYTF. The CDR3, as DNA: TGTGCCAGTACCCCCGTCGGGGACAGTAACTATGGCTACACCTTC.

The rearrangement uses TRBV7-9 and TRBJ1-5; the match to TRBD1 covers 7 bases. Germline lookup yields CDR1 SEHNR and CDR2 FQNEAQ (reference sequence). This CDR3 comprises 19 residues. Trimming at V came to 3 bases and at J to 0 bases, leaving 14 bases not matched to a gene. The CDR3 DNA reads TGTGCCAGCAGCTTGGTAAACAGGGGACAACCCGATAGCAATCAGCCCCAGCATTTT. Translation: CASSLVNRGQPDSNQPQHF.

The V call is TRBV5-4, the J call TRBJ2-4, with D maybe TRBD1 (6 bases). The V end was cut by 3 bases, the J end by 1 base, with 11 bases between. Germline assignment: CDR1 SGHNT and CDR2 YYREEE (reference sequence). The CDR3 consists of 15 residues. In DNA, the CDR3 is TGTGCCAGCAGCTCACAGGGTCCCGCCAAAAACATTCAGTACTTC. Translated: CASSSQGPAKNIQYF.

The genes are TRBV5-1 and TRBJ2-1; TRBD2 matches 11 bases. Germline values: CDR1 SGHRS, CDR2 YFSETQ. V lost 2 bases to trimming and J lost 8 bases; unmatched junction nucleotides: 3. The CDR3 covers 14 residues. CDR3 amino acids: CASSLLAGEYEQFF. Written as DNA, the CDR3 is TGCGCCAGCAGCTTACTAGCGGGAGAGTATGAGCAGTTCTTC.

In its sample, this clone was seen once. The rearrangement joins TRBV29-1 to TRBJ1-2; TRBD1 might be the D (5 bases). V was cut by 5 bases and J by 5 bases, with 21 bases left in between. CDR1 is SQVTM and CDR2 is ANQGSEA in the germline V gene. The CDR3 has 15 amino acids. Written as DNA, the CDR3 is TGCAGCGTTCTCCGCTCGGGGGAACCGGGATATGGCTACACCTTC. Translation: CSVLRSGEPGYGYTF. The whole variable domain, remainder taken from reference TRBV29-1 and TRBJ1-2, is SAVISQKPSRDICQRGTSLTIQCQVDSQVTMMFWYRQQPGQSLTLIATANQGSEATYESGFVIDKFPISRPNLTFSTLTVSNMSPEDSSIYLCSVLRSGEPGYGYTFGSGTRLTVV.

The J gene is TRBJ2-3, the V gene TRBV30; D might be TRBD1 (6 bases). This CDR3 comprises 16 residues. Trimming cost V 3 bases and J 1 base, with 17 bases left between them. Germline lookup yields CDR1 GTSNPN and CDR2 SVGIG (reference sequence). The DNA for the CDR3 is TGTGCCTGGAGCCCGCTTGCCCCAGGGGGCACAGATACGCAGTATTTT. This codes for CAWSPLAPGGTDTQYF.

The chain recombines TRBV7-9 with TRBJ1-2; D gene unclear. Trimming stripped 1 base from V and 7 bases from J, with 7 bases between. The germline V gene has CDR1 SEHNR and CDR2 FQNEAQ (reference sequence). The CDR3 contains 12 residues. CDR3 loop: CASSLEAGGYTF. The CDR3 coding sequence is TGTGCCAGCAGCTTAGAAGCGGGTGGCTACACCTTC. Full variable domain (outside the CDR3, taken from reference TRBV7-9 and TRBJ1-2): DTGVSQNPRHKITKRGQNVTFRCDPISEHNRLYWYRQTLGQGPEFLTYFQNEAQLEKSRLLSDRFSAERPKGSFSTLEIQRTEQGDSAMYLCASSLEAGGYTFGSGTRLTVV.

This clone appeared a single time. The sample has other DNA sequences that encode this CDR3 too. The V and J genes are TRBV7-2 and TRBJ2-2, with TRBD2 matching over 15 bases. V gave up 5 bases and J gave up 6 bases; unmatched junction bases: 4. CDR1 and CDR2 from the germline V gene are SGHTA and FQGNSA. There are 16 residues in the CDR3. In nucleotides, the CDR3 is TGTGCCAGCAGCCCGTGGACTAGCGGGAGGGCCGGGGAGCTGTTTTTT. This translates into CASSPWTSGRAGELFF.

The rearrangement uses TRBV19 and TRBJ1-5; 8 nucleotides align to TRBD1. The CDR3 is made up of 15 amino acids. The V and J ends lost 2 bases and 7 bases, in that order; junction bases with no gene match: 7. Germline CDR1 LNHDA, CDR2 SQIVND (reference sequence). The CDR3 DNA follows: TGTGCCAGTAGTATATCAGGACAGGGAGGACAGCCCCAGCATTTT. As protein: CASSISGQGGQPQHF.

This clone came up a few times. The J gene is TRBJ2-7, the V gene TRBV27, with D maybe TRBD1 (6 bases). Germline assignment: CDR1 MNHEY and CDR2 SMNVEV (reference sequence). Trimming cost V 4 bases and J 0 bases, with 13 bases left between them. This CDR3 has 15 residues. The CDR3 sequence is CASSSRPGHSYEQYF. In DNA, the CDR3 is TGTGCCAGCAGTTCCAGACCGGGACACTCCTACGAGCAGTACTTC.

CDR3 nucleotides: TGTGCCAGTAGGGCCGGGACTAGCGGGACAGATACGCAGTATTTT. Protein: CASRAGTSGTDTQYF. The chain combines TRBV19 with TRBJ2-3; 12 bases match TRBD2. The CDR3 covers 15 residues. The V segment lost 6 bases and the J segment 3 bases; nucleotides outside the gene matches: 4. CDR1 and CDR2 (germline): LNHDA, SQIVND (reference sequence).

The chain combines TRBV5-1 with TRBJ1-2, with 7 bases that match TRBD1. Germline values: CDR1 SGHRS, CDR2 YFSETQ. This CDR3 is 15 amino acids long. V dropped 0 bases and J dropped 7; count of bases not matched to a gene: 9. The CDR3 reads CASSLGDRDNRGYTF. CDR3 DNA sequence: TGCGCCAGCAGCTTGGGAGACAGGGATAATCGTGGCTACACCTTC.

The chain has TRBV4-3 and TRBJ2-3, with 9 bases that match TRBD2. Germline trimming cut 0 bases from V and 7 bases from J; bases unmatched to any gene: 8. This CDR3 has 16 amino acids. Germline V lookup: CDR1 LGHNA, CDR2 YSLEER. CDR3 nucleotide sequence: TGCGCCAGCAGCCAAGATCTAGGCGGGGGGGCATATACGCAGTATTTT. Translating gives CASSQDLGGGAYTQYF.

J is TRBJ1-2 and V is TRBV2, with D possibly matching TRBD1 (5 bases). The CDR3 runs 16 residues. Germline loops: CDR1 SNHLY, CDR2 FYNNEI. V was pared by 1 base and J by 5 bases, with 17 bases between. The CDR3: CASSEEGQEWLYGYTF. The CDR3 DNA sequence: TGTGCCAGCAGTGAAGAGGGGCAGGAGTGGCTGTATGGCTACACCTTC.

About this clone: The sample carries other DNA sequences with the same CDR3. The chain uses TRBV5-1 and TRBJ1-4, with 8 nucleotides matching TRBD1. V gave up 3 bases and J gave up 7 bases; unmatched junction bases: 2. CDR1 is SGHRS and CDR2 is YFSETQ in the germline V gene. The CDR3 loop spans 13 amino acids. CDR3 region: CASSSQGGEKLFF. CDR3 in DNA: TGCGCCAGCAGCTCACAGGGGGGTGAAAAACTGTTTTTT.

The J gene is TRBJ1-5, the V gene TRBV30; D is unresolved. The CDR3 has 14 residues. The V gene lost 0 bases and the J gene lost 3 bases, with 9 bases spanning the gap. Germline CDR1 reads GTSNPN; CDR2 reads SVGIG (reference sequence). Written as DNA, the CDR3 is TGTGCCTGGAGTGTACAAAGTGTCAATCAGCCCCAGCATTTT. This gives the protein CAWSVQSVNQPQHF.

As regards this clone: The junction and the germline gene differ at one end; a read error may be behind it. The gene calls are TRBV27 and TRBJ1-2; 12 bases are shared with TRBD1. CDR1 is MNHEY and CDR2 is SMNVEV in the germline V gene (reference sequence). The CDR3 totals 15 residues. The CDR3 is CASSFRDRGRSGYAF. The CDR3 bases are TGTGCCAGCAGTTTCCGGGACAGGGGGCGTAGCGGCTACGCCTTC.

The chain is built from TRBV28 and TRBJ1-6; 9 positions match TRBD1. Germline CDR1 and CDR2: MDHEN and SYDVKM. The CDR3 is made up of 15 amino acids. V was clipped by 1 base and J by 8 bases; unmatched bases: 3. The CDR3 loop reads CASSLSGTGHSPLHF. Written as DNA, the CDR3 is TGTGCCAGCAGTTTATCCGGGACAGGGCATTCACCCCTCCACTTT.

In this sample, this clone turned up once. The chain is built from TRBV27 and TRBJ2-7, with TRBD2 matching 7 bases. V dropped 5 bases and J dropped 5; count of bases not matched to a gene: 9. Germline V gives CDR1 MNHEY, CDR2 SMNVEV (reference sequence). The CDR3 covers 14 residues. The DNA of the CDR3 is TGTGCCAGCAGTCCGGGGAGGGCGCAGGACGAGCAGTACTTC. Its protein is CASSPGRAQDEQYF.

The rearrangement joins TRBV6-5 to TRBJ1-1, with no clear D. Germline loops: CDR1 MNHEY, CDR2 SVGAGI. Trimming removed 7 bases from V and 5 bases from J, with 14 bases in between. The CDR3 totals 13 residues. CDR3 sequence: CASTGRRRTEAFF. CDR3 sequence (DNA): TGTGCCAGCACGGGGAGAAGGCGAACTGAAGCTTTCTTT.

The J gene is TRBJ2-1, the V gene TRBV4-1; weak D call: TRBD1 (5 bases). There are 15 residues in the CDR3. With 4 bases removed from V and 6 bases from J, the gap between germline ends came to 16 bases. Germline-derived CDR1 and CDR2 are MGHRA and YSYEKL. The DNA of the CDR3 is TGCGCCAGCAGCCTACAGGCTTTTGGTATCAATGAGCAGTTCTTC. Protein: CASSLQAFGINEQFF.

The chain carries TRBV14 and TRBJ2-1, with 8 bases matching TRBD2. Germline values: CDR1 SGHDN, CDR2 FVKESK. Losses at the gene ends were 4 bases for V and 10 bases for J; bases not matched to a gene: 9. The CDR3 consists of 14 residues. The CDR3 nucleotides read TGTGCCAGCAGCCTTAAAGCGGGAGCCTCAGAGCAGTTCTTC. Protein product: CASSLKAGASEQFF. The full variable domain, completed using reference TRBV14 and TRBJ2-1, is EAGVTQFPSHSVIEKGQTVTLRCDPISGHDNLYWYRRVMGKEIKFLLHFVKESKQDESGMPNNRFLAERTGGTYSTLKVQPAELEDSGVYFCASSLKAGASEQFFGPGTRLTVL.